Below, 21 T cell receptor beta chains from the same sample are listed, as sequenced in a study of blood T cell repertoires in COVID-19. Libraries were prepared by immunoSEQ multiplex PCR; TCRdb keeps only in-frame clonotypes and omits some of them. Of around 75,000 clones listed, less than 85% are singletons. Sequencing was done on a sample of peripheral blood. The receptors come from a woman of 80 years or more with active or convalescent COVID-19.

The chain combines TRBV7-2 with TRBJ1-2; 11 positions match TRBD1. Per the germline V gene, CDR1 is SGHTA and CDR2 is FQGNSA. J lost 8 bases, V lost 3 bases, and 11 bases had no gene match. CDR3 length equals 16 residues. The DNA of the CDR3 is TGTGCCAGCAGCTTCCCGGACAGGGGGCGAATAGGGGGCTACACCTTC. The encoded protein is CASSFPDRGRIGGYTF.

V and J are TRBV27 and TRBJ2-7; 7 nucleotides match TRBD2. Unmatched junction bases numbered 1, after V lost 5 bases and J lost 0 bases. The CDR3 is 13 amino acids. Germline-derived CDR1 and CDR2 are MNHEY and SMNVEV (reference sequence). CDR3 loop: CASSRTSSYEQYF. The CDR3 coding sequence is TGTGCCAGCAGTAGGACTAGCTCCTACGAGCAGTACTTC.

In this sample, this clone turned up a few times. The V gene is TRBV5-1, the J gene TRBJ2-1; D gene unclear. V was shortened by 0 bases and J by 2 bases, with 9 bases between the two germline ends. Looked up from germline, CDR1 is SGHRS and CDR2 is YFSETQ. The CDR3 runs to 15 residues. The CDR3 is CASSLADAAYNEQFF. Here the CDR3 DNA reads TGCGCCAGCAGCTTGGCAGATGCCGCCTACAATGAGCAGTTCTTC.

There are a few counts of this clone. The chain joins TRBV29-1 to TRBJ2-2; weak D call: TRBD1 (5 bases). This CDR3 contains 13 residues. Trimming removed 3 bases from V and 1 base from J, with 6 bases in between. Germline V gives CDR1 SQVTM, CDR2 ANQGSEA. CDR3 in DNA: TGCAGCGTTGATACAGGGAACACCGGGGAGCTGTTTTTT. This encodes CSVDTGNTGELFF.

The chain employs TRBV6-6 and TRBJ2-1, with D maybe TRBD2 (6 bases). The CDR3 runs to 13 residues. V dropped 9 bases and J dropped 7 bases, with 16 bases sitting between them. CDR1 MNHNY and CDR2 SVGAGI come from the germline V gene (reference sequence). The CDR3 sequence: CASRRGGENEQFF. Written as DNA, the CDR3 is TGTGCCAGTAGAAGAGGAGGGGAAAATGAGCAGTTCTTC.

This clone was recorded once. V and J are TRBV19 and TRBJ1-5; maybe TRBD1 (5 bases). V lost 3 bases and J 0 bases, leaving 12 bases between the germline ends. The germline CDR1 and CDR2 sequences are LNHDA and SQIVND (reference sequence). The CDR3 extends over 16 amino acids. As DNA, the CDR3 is TGTGCCAGTAGTATGGAAGGGGCAGGTAGCAATCAGCCCCAGCATTTT. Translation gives CASSMEGAGSNQPQHF.

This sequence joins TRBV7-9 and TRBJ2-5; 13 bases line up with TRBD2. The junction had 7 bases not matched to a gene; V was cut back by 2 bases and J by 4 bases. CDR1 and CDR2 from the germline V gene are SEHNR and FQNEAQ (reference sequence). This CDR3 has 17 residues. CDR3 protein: CASSLTSGRGVRETQYF. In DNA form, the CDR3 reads TGTGCCAGCAGCTTAACTAGCGGGAGGGGCGTGCGAGAGACCCAGTACTTC.

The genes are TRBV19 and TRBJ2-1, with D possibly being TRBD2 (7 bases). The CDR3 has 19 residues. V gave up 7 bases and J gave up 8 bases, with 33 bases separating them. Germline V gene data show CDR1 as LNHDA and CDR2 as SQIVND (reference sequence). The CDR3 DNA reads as TGTGCCAGTACCGTCTCCGTGAGGGTCGCCAGGGGAGGGCGCGATGAGCAGTTCTTC. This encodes CASTVSVRVARGGRDEQFF. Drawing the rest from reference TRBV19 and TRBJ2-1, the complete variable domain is DGGITQSPKYLFRKEGQNVTLSCEQNLNHDAMYWYRQDPGQGLRLIYYSQIVNDFQKGDIAEGYSVSREKKESFPLTVTSAQKNPTAFYLCASTVSVRVARGGRDEQFFGPGTRLTVL.

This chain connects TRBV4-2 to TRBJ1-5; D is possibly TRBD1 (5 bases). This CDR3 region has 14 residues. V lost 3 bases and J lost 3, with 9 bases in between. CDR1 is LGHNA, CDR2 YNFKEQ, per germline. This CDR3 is CASSQRQTNQPQHF. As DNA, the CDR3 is TGTGCCAGCAGCCAGCGACAGACCAATCAGCCCCAGCATTTT.

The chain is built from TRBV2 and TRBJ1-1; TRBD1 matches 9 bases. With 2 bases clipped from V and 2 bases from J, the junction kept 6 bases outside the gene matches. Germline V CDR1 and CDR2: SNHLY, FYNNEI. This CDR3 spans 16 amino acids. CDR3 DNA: TGTGCCAGCAGTGAATGGGGACAGGGATTTAACACTGAAGCTTTCTTT. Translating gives CASSEWGQGFNTEAFF.

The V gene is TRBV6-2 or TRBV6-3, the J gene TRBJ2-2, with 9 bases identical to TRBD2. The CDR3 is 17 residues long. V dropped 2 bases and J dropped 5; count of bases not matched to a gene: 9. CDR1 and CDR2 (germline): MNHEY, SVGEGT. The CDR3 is CASSYPAGGPGTGELFF. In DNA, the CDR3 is TGTGCCAGCAGTTACCCTGCGGGAGGGCCTGGAACCGGGGAGCTGTTTTTT.

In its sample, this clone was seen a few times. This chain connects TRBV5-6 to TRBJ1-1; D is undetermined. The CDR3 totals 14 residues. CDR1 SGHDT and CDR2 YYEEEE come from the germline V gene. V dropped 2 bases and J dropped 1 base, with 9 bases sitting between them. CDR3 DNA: TGTGCCAGCAGCTTTCTTGAAGCGAACACTGAAGCTTTCTTT. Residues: CASSFLEANTEAFF. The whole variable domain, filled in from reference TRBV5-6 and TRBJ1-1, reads DAGVTQSPTHLIKTRGQQVTLRCSPKSGHDTVSWYQQALGQGPQFIFQYYEEEERQRGNFPDRFSGHQFPNYSSELNVNALLLGDSALYLCASSFLEANTEAFFGQGTRLTVV.

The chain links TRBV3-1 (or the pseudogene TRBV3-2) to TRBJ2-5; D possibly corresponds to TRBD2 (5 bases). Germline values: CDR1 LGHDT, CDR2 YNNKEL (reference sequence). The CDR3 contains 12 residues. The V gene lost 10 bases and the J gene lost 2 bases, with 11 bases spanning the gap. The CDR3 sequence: CATTRVQETQYF. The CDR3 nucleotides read TGTGCCACCACTAGGGTACAAGAGACCCAGTACTTC.

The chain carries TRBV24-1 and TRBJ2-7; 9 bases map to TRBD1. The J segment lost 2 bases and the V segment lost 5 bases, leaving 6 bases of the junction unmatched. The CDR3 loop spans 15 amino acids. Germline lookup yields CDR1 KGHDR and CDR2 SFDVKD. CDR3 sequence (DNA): TGTGCCACCAGTGCTCCGGGACAGGGCACCTACGAGCAGTACTTC. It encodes CATSAPGQGTYEQYF.

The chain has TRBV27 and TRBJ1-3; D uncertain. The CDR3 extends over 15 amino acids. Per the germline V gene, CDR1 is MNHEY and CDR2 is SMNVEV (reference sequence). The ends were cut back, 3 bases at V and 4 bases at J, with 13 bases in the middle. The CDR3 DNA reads TGTGCCAGCAGTTTTCGGGGTCTTGTAGGAAACACCATATATTTT. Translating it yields CASSFRGLVGNTIYF.

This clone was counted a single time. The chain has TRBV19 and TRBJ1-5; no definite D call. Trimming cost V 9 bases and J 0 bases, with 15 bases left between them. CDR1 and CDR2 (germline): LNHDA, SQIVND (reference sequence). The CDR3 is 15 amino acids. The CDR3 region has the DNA TGTGCCAGCGGGAGCGTGGGCAATAGCAATCAGCCCCAGCATTTT. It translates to CASGSVGNSNQPQHF.

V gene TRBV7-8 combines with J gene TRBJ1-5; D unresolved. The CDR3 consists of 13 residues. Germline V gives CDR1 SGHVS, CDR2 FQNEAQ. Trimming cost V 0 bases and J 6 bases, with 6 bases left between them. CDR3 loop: CASSLAAGQPQHF. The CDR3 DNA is TGTGCCAGCAGCTTAGCAGCGGGTCAGCCCCAGCATTTT.

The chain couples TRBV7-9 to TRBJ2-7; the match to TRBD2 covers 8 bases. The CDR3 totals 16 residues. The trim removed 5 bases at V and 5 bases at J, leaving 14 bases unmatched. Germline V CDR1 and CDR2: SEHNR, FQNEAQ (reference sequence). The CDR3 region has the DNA TGTGCCAGCAGCCCCACCCCGGGCGGGAGGTTCGACGAGCAGTACTTC. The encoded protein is CASSPTPGGRFDEQYF.

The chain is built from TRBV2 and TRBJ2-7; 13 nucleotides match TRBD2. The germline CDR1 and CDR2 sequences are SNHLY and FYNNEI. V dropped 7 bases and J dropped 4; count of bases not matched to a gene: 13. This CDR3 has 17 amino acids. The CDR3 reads CASTATGWGLAGYEQYF. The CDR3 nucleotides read TGTGCCAGCACCGCCACAGGGTGGGGACTAGCGGGGTACGAGCAGTACTTC. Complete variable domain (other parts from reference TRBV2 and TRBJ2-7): EPEVTQTPSHQVTQMGQEVILRCVPISNHLYFYWYRQILGQKVEFLVSFYNNEISEKSEIFDDQFSVERPDGSNFTLKIRSTKLEDSAMYFCASTATGWGLAGYEQYFGPGTRLTVT.

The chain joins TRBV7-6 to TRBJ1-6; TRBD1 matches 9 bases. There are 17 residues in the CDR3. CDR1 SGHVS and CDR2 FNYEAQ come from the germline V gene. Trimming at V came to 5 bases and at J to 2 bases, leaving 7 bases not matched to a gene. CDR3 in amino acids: CASSARDRVPYNSPLHF. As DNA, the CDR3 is TGTGCCAGCAGCGCCCGGGACAGGGTCCCCTATAATTCACCCCTCCACTTT.

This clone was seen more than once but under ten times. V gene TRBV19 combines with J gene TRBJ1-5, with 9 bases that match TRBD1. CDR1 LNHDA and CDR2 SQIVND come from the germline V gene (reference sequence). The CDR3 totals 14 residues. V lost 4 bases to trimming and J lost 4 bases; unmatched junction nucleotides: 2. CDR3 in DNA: TGTGCCAGTAGTACCGGACAGGGGAATCAGCCCCAGCATTTT. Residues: CASSTGQGNQPQHF.